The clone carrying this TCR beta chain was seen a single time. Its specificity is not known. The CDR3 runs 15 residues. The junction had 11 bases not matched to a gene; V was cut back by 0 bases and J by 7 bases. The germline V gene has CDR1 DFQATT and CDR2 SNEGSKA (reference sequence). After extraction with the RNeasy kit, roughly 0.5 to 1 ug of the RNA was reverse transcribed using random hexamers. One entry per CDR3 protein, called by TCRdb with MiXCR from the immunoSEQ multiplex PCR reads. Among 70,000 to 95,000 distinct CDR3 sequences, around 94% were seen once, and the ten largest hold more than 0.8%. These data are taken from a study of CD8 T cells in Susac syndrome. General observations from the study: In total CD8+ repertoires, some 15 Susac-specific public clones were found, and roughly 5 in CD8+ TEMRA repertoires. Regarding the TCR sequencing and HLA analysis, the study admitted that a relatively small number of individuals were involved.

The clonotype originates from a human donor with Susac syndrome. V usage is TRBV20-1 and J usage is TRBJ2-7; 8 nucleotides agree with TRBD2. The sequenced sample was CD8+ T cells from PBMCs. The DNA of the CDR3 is TGCAGTGCTAGAGATCCTGAGCGGGGGTACGTAGAGCAGTACTTC. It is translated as CSARDPERGYVEQYF.